These 2 T cell receptor beta chains were sequenced from one sample in a study of beta chain features in type 1 diabetes. Points from the study as a whole: In all four CD4+ subsets, TCRB CDR3 length was significantly, moderately reduced in type 1 diabetes.

These receptors have no known antigen. Isolated RNA was reverse transcribed in full, so expressed TCRB transcripts were sequenced. The protocol was immunoSEQ multiplex PCR, while the TCRdb copy is restricted to in-frame clones and leaves out a portion. The sample includes hundreds of thousands of clones, under 15% seen only once; the top ten take 0.022%. Source material: naive CD4+ T cells from blood. The receptors derive from a man between 18 and 29 years old with type 1 diabetes.

The sample holds a few counts of this clone. This chain links TRBV30 with TRBJ2-7; D possibly corresponds to TRBD1 (6 bases). Per germline, CDR1 GTSNPN and CDR2 SVGIG (reference sequence). With 3 bases removed from V and 2 bases from J, the gap between germline ends came to 17 bases. This CDR3 contains 15 residues. CDR3 sequence reads: CAWRAPGTYTYEQYF. CDR3 DNA: TGTGCCTGGAGGGCTCCGGGGACATACACCTACGAGCAGTACTTC.

The chain couples TRBV7-9 to TRBJ1-1, with D perhaps TRBD1 (6 bases). V lost 0 bases, J lost 2 bases, and 10 bases lay in between. This CDR3 has 15 amino acids. Germline lookup yields CDR1 SEHNR and CDR2 FQNEAQ (reference sequence). DNA of the CDR3: TGTGCCAGCAGCTTAGCCCGACAGGAAAACACTGAAGCTTTCTTT. Protein sequence: CASSLARQENTEAFF.